Below are 9 T cell receptor beta chains sequenced from a single sample in a study of patients and donors after allogeneic stem cell transplantation. MiXCR, applied by TCRdb to the RT-PCR reads, yields one record per CDR3 protein. Among roughly 230,000 distinct CDR3 sequences, 13% to 15% were seen once, and the ten largest hold around 10%. The material sequenced was blood, either unsorted or a sorted T cell fraction (not recorded which). Source of these receptors: a human donor who was either an allogeneic HSCT recipient or a stem cell or donor lymphocyte infusion donor (not recorded which). It is not recorded whose cells these are; they may come from a transplant donor.

Regarding this clonotype: Mismatch with germline at one junction end may stem from a read error. The chain uses TRBV7-2 and TRBJ2-7; the D is unclear. The CDR3 totals 16 residues. Per germline, CDR1 SGHTA and CDR2 FQGNSA. The DNA of the CDR3 is TGTGCCAGCAGCCCCCCCGGGTTGACACGGTCCTCCGAGCAGTACTTC. Amino acid sequence: CASSPPGLTRSSEQYF.

At least ten counts were recorded for this clonotype. The chain joins TRBV6-5 to TRBJ1-6; 7 bases agree with TRBD1. The V segment lost 0 bases and the J segment 5 bases; nucleotides outside the gene matches: 4. CDR3 size: 16 residues. Looked up from germline, CDR1 is MNHEY and CDR2 is SVGAGI. The CDR3: CASSYSFGTDNSPLHF. CDR3 sequence (DNA): TGTGCCAGCAGTTACTCGTTCGGGACAGATAATTCACCCCTCCACTTT.

V gene TRBV6-1 combines with J gene TRBJ2-5; 10 nucleotides agree with TRBD2. This CDR3 region has 17 residues. V was pared by 7 bases and J by 2 bases, with 13 bases of the junction left unmatched. The germline gives CDR1 MNHNS, CDR2 SASEGT. CDR3 sequence: CASTPSSGRALQETQYF. The CDR3 bases are TGTGCCAGCACCCCCTCCAGCGGGAGGGCCTTACAAGAGACCCAGTACTTC.

This clonotype was recorded a few times. The chain uses TRBV7-3 and TRBJ2-1, with D possibly matching TRBD2 (5 bases). Germline CDR1 and CDR2: SGHTA and FQGTGA. This CDR3 has 16 residues. Deletions cut 5 bases from V and 1 base from J, with 15 bases between. CDR3: CASSQDSATSYNEQFF. The CDR3 DNA reads as TGTGCCAGCAGCCAGGACTCCGCAACTTCCTACAATGAGCAGTTCTTC.

This clonotype showed up many times. DNA of the CDR3: TGTGCCAGCAGCCAAGGGAGCAACACCGGGGAGCTGTTTTTT. It codes for CASSQGSNTGELFF. The V gene is TRBV4-2, the J gene TRBJ2-2, with D uncertain. From germline, CDR1 is LGHNA and CDR2 YNFKEQ. The CDR3 has 14 residues. V was pared by 1 base and J by 2 bases, with 5 bases between.

This clonotype was recorded at least ten times. The V and J genes are TRBV24-1 and TRBJ1-2; D might be TRBD1 (5 bases). Germline V CDR1 and CDR2: KGHDR, SFDVKD. This CDR3 comprises 13 residues. V was trimmed by 2 bases and J by 2 bases, leaving 5 bases between them. The CDR3 DNA follows: TGTGCCACCAGTGATTGGGGGAACTATGGCTACACCTTC. This codes for CATSDWGNYGYTF.

This clonotype was seen many times. The chain uses TRBV20-1 and TRBJ2-7, with unresolved D. CDR1 is DFQATT, CDR2 SNEGSKA, per germline (reference sequence). The CDR3 extends over 14 amino acids. The V gene lost 1 base and the J gene lost 4 bases, with 14 bases spanning the gap. The DNA for the CDR3 is TGCAGTGCTAGAGTCGCAGCCGGGTTGTACGAGCAGTACTTC. It translates to CSARVAAGLYEQYF.

V gene TRBV15 combines with J gene TRBJ2-3; D is possibly TRBD2 (5 bases). Germline values: CDR1 LNHNV, CDR2 YYDKDF (reference sequence). V was shortened by 4 bases and J by 4 bases, with 15 bases between the two germline ends. The CDR3 is 15 residues long. CDR3 residues: CATSKRRGIPDTQYF. The CDR3 bases are TGTGCCACCAGCAAGCGGAGAGGGATCCCAGATACGCAGTATTTT.

This clonotype was seen a few times. The V and J genes are TRBV5-1 and TRBJ1-1; the match to TRBD1 covers 7 bases. Germline V gene data show CDR1 as SGHRS and CDR2 as YFSETQ. The CDR3 spans 13 residues. With V trimmed by 6 bases and J by 3 bases, 5 bases remained unmatched. The CDR3 nucleotides are TGCGCCAGCACCAAGGGGGCTGACACTGAAGCTTTCTTT. The encoded protein is CASTKGADTEAFF.